This T cell receptor beta chain was obtained from a study of control samples from healthy donors and cancer patients. This CDR3 contains 15 residues. Germline V lookup: CDR1 SGHTS, CDR2 YDEGEE. V gave up 4 bases and J gave up 4 bases, with 15 bases separating them. Clones were read by immunoSEQ multiplex PCR, and TCRdb kept only the in-frame ones, dropping some. The sample contains fewer than 200,000 clones, about 90% of which appear only once. The rearrangement links TRBV5-8 to TRBJ1-5, with D possibly being TRBD1 (5 bases). This receptor was taken from a woman in her forties or fifties in good health. Sequenced: blood. The CDR3 DNA is TGTGCCAGCAGCGGAGGGACGGTGGTTAATCAGCCCCAGCATTTT. Translated: CASSGGTVVNQPQHF.